The 2 T cell receptor beta chains below come from one sample, sequenced in a study of shared clonotypes between healthy human individuals. Data came from immunoSEQ multiplex PCR; TCRdb stores just in-frame clones and leaves some out. The sample consists of a few million clones, approximately 93% of them appearing once. The specimen sequenced was naive CD4+ T cells from PBMCs. Subset described: CD45RA+ positively selected. The receptor set was obtained from a man aged 18 to 35 in good health. Some clones in this sample may be carry-over from other donors' samples.

CDR3 sequence (DNA): TGTGCCAGCAGAATAGGACTAGCGGGGTACAATGAGCAGTTCTTC. This translates into CASRIGLAGYNEQFF. The V gene is TRBV2, the J gene TRBJ2-1; TRBD2 matches 12 bases. This CDR3 has 15 amino acids. In germline, CDR1 is SNHLY, CDR2 FYNNEI. Trimming took 6 bases from V and 4 from J; bases not matched to a gene: 4.

Details on this clone: The same CDR3 is also encoded by other DNA sequences in this sample. The chain has TRBV6-5 and TRBJ1-1, with no clear D. The CDR3 is 14 residues long. Trimming shortened V by 0 bases and J by 4 bases, and 9 bases separated the two germline ends. CDR1 and CDR2 from the germline V gene are MNHEY and SVGAGI. CDR3 sequence (DNA): TGTGCCAGCAGTTACTCGGAGGGCTTCACTGAAGCTTTCTTT. Protein sequence: CASSYSEGFTEAFF.